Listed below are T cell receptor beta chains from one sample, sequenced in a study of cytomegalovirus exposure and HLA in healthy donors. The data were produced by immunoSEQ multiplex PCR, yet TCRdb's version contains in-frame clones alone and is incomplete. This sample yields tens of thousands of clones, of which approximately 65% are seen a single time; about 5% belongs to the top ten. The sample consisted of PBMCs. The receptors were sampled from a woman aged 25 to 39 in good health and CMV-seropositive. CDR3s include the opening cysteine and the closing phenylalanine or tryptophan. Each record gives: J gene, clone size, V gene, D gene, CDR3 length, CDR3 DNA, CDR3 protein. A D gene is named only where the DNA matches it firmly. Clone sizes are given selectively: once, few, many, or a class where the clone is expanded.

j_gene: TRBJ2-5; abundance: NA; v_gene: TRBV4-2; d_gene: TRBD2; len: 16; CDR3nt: TGTGCCAGCAGCCAGCTAGCGGGGGCCGATAGGGAGACCCAGTACTTC; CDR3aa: CASSQLAGADRETQYF
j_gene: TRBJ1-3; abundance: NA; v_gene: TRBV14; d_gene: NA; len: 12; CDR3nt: TGTGCCAGCAGCCGGAGTGGAAACACCATATATTTT; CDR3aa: CASSRSGNTIYF
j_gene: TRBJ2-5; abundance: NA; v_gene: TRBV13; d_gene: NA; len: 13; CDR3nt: TGTGCCAGCAGCTTACAGTACCAAGAGACCCAGTACTTC; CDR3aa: CASSLQYQETQYF
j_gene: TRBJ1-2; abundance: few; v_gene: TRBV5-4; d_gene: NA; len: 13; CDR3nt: TGTGCCAGCAGCTTCGACAGCGACTATGGCTACACCTTC; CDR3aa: CASSFDSDYGYTF
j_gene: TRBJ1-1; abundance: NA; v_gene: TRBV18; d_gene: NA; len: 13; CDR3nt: TGTGCCAGCTGGCGGGACTCAGAAAGCAGAGCTTTCTTT; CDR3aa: CASWRDSESRAFF
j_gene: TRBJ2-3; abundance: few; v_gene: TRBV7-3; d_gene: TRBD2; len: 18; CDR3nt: TGTGCCAGCAGCCGAACGGGACTAGCGGGGGGGCCGATGGATACGCAGTATTTT; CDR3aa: CASSRTGLAGGPMDTQYF
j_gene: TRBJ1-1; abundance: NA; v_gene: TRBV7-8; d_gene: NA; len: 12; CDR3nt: TGTGCCAGCAGCTTCTCTAACACTGAAGCTTTCTTT; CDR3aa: CASSFSNTEAFF
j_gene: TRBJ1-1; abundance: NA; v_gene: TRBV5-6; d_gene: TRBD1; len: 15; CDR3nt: TGTGCCAGCAGCCATGGAAGGGGGCGCGGCACTGAAGCTTTCTTT; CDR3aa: CASSHGRGRGTEAFF
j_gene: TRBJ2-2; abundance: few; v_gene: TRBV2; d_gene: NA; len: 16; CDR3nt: TGTGCCAGCAGTGAAATGGGGACAACGAACACCGGGGAGCTGTTTTTT; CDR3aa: CASSEMGTTNTGELFF
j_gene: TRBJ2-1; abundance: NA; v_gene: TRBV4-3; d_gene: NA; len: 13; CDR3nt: TGCGCCAGCAGCCAACAGACTAGTGGCGAGCAGTTCTTC; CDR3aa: CASSQQTSGEQFF
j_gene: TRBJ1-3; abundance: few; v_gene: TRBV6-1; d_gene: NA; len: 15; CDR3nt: TGTGCCAGCAGACCAGCAGGCCACTCTGGAAACACCATATATTTT; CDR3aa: CASRPAGHSGNTIYF
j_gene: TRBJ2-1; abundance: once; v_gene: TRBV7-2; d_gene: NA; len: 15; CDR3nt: TGTGCCAGCAGCTTAGCACAGGGCTCCTACAATGAGCAGTTCTTC; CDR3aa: CASSLAQGSYNEQFF
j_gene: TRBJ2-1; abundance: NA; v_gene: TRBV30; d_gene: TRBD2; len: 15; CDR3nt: TGTGCCTGGAGTGAGGCGGGGGGGCCCCCCAATGAGCAGTTCTTC; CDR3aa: CAWSEAGGPPNEQFF
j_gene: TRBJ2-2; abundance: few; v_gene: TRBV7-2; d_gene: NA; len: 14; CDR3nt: TGTGCCAGCAGCCCCCAGGGGCCGTACCGGGAGCTGTTTTTT; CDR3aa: CASSPQGPYRELFF
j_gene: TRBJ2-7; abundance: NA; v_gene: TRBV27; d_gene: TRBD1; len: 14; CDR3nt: TGTGCCAGCAGATGGACAGGGGGGGAGGACGAGCAGTACTTC; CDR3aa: CASRWTGGEDEQYF
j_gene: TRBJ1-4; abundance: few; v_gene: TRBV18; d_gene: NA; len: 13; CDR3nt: TGTGCCAGCTCACCTCCACCCGGGGAAAAACTGTTTTTT; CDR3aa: CASSPPPGEKLFF
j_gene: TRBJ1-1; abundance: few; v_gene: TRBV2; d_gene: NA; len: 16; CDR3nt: TGTGCCAGCAGTGAAGAGGACTTAGGGATGAACACTGAAGCTTTCTTT; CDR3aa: CASSEEDLGMNTEAFF
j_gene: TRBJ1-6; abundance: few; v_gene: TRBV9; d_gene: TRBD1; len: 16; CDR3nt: TGTGCCAGCAGCGAGCAGGGACAGATCTATAATTCACCCCTCCACTTT; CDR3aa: CASSEQGQIYNSPLHF
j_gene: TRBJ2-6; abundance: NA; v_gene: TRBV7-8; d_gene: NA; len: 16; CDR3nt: TGTGCCAGCAGCCCATCGGGATTCTCTGGGGCCAACGTCCTGACTTTC; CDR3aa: CASSPSGFSGANVLTF
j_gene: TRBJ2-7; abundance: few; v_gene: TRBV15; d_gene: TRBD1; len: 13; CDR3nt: TGTGCCACCCGGGGACAGGGGATATACGAGCAGTACTTC; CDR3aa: CATRGQGIYEQYF
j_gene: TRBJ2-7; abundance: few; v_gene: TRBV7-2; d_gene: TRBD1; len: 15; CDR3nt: TGTGCCAGCAGCCGACGACAGGGGGCGAGAAACGAGCAGTACTTC; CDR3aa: CASSRRQGARNEQYF
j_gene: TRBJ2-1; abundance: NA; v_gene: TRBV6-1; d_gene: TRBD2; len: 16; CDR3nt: TGTGCCAGCAGTGAAGCGACTAGCGGGGACTACAATGAGCAGTTCTTC; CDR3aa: CASSEATSGDYNEQFF
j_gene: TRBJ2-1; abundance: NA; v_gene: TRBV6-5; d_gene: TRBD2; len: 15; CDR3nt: TGTGCCAGCCGACCTCTGGCGGGGGGGTACAATGAGCAGTTCTTC; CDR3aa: CASRPLAGGYNEQFF
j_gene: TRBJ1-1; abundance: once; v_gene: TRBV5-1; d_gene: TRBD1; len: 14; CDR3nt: TGCGCCAGCAGCTTGGGACCAGGGGGTGGTGAAGCTTTCTTT; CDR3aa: CASSLGPGGGEAFF
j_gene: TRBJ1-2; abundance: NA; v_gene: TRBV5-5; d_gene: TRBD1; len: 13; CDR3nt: TGTGCCAGCACCCAGACAGGGAACTATGGCTACACCTTC; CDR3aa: CASTQTGNYGYTF
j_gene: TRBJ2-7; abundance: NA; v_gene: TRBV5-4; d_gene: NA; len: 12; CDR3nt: TGTGCCAGCAGCCCCCATGGGCTCGAGCAGTACTTC; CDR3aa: CASSPHGLEQYF
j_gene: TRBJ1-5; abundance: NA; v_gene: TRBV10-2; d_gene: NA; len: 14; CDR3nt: TGCGCCAGCAGTGAGGCGGGGAAAGCTCAGCCCCAGCATTTT; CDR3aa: CASSEAGKAQPQHF
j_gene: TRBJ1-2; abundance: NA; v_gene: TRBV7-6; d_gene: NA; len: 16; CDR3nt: TGTGCCAGCAGCCCCACCCACGTACAGGGCGGCTATGGCTACACCTTC; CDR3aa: CASSPTHVQGGYGYTF
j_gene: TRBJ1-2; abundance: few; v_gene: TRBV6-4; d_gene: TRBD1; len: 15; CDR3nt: TGTGCCAGCAAGAACAGGGGGCAACGATACTATGGCTACACCTTC; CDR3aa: CASKNRGQRYYGYTF
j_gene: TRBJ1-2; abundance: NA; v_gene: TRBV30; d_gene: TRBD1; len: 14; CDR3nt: TGTGCCTGGAGTGTACTACAGGGGGTGAATGGCTACACCTTC; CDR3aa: CAWSVLQGVNGYTF
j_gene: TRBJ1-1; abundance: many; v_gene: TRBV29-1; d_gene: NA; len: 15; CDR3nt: TGCAGCGTTGAACCGGGGGGCGCGATAATCCCTGAAGCTTTCTTT; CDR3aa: CSVEPGGAIIPEAFF
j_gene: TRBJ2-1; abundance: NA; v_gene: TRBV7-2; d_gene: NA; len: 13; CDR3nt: TGTGCCAGCAGCTTAGAACGGGACAATGAGCAGTTCTTC; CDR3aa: CASSLERDNEQFF
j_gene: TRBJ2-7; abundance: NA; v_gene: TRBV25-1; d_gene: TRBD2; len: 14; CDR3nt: TGTGCCAGCAGTGTGACTAGCGGGGCGGACGAGCAGTACTTC; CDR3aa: CASSVTSGADEQYF
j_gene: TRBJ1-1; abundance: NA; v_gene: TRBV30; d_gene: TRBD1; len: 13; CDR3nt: TGTGCCTGGAACAGGGGGCCGAACACTGAAGCTTTCTTT; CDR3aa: CAWNRGPNTEAFF
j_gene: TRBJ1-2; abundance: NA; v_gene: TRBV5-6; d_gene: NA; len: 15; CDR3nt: TGTGCCAGCAGCCACGGCGAGGTCCGGTATTGGAGCTACACCTTC; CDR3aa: CASSHGEVRYWSYTF
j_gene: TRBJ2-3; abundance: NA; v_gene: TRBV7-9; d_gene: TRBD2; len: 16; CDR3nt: TGTGCCAGCAGCTCCCCTGGACTAGCGGACACAGATACGCAGTATTTT; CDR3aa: CASSSPGLADTDTQYF
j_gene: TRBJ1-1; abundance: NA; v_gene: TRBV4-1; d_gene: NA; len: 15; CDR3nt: TGCGCCAGCAGCCAAGTTCCCCCGGGGGGAACTGAAGCTTTCTTT; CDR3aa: CASSQVPPGGTEAFF
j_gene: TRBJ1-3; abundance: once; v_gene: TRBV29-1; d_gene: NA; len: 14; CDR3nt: TGCAGCGTTGAGGGGCCAGGGGCTGGAAACACCATATATTTT; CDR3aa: CSVEGPGAGNTIYF
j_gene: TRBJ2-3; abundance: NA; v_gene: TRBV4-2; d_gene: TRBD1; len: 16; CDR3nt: TGTGCCAGCAGCCAAGAGAGGGGACAGGGGTCAGATACGCAGTATTTT; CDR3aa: CASSQERGQGSDTQYF
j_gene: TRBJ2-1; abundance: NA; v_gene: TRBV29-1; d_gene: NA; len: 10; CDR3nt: TGCAGCGTCGGGTACAATGAGCAGTTCTTC; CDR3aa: CSVGYNEQFF
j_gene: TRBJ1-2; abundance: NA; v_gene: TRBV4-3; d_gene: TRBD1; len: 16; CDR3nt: TGCGCCAGCAGCCAAGATCACGGGACAGGGTTCTATGGCTACACCTTC; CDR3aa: CASSQDHGTGFYGYTF
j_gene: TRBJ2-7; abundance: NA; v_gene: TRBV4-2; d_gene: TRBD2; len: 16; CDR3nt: TGTGCCAGCAGCTATACAGCCCTAGCGGGGGGCTACGAGCAGTACTTC; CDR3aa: CASSYTALAGGYEQYF
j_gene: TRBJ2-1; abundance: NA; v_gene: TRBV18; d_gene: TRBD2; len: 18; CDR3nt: TGTGCCAGCTCACCAACTAGCGGGGGCCCATCATTTAGCAATGAGCAGTTCTTC; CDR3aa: CASSPTSGGPSFSNEQFF